These T cell receptor beta chains were read from a single sample in a study of graft-versus-host responses after intestinal transplantation. No antigen is known for these receptors. Produced via immunoSEQ multiplex PCR; TCRdb's table is partial and in-frame only. Among 90,000 to 150,000 clones listed, approximately 95% were seen once. Sequencing was performed on unstimulated CD8+ T cells sorted from spleen or lymph node cells, taken before intestinal transplant. These receptor sequences come from a human donor who received an intestinal transplant. The CDR3 runs from the conserved cysteine through the conserved F or W. D genes are given only for firm matches. Size tells how often a clone was seen (once, few, many) or the class of an expanded clone, and some rows leave it out.

clone_size | d_call | j_call | v_call | cdr3_aa | cdr3_nt
. | TRBD1 | TRBJ2-3 | TRBV11-1 | CASSPGTVETDTQYF | TGTGCCAGCAGCCCGGGGACAGTGGAGACAGATACGCAGTATTTT
. | . | TRBJ2-1 | TRBV6-4 | CASSDSDGNEQFF | TGTGCCAGCAGTGACTCTGACGGGAATGAGCAGTTCTTC
once | . | TRBJ1-1 | TRBV2 | CAIKTRKNTEAFF | TGTGCCATCAAGACCCGAAAAAACACTGAAGCTTTCTTT
. | TRBD2 | TRBJ2-7 | TRBV7-6 | CASSFSGRAGYEQYF | TGTGCCAGCAGCTTTAGCGGGAGGGCGGGGTACGAGCAGTACTTC
. | TRBD2 | TRBJ2-7 | TRBV5-6 | CASSTRLTTASGTYYEQYF | TGTGCCAGCAGCACCCGTCTTACCACTGCTAGCGGGACTTATTACGAGCAGTACTTC
. | . | TRBJ2-2 | TRBV27 | CASSPDMTYRAGELFF | TGTGCCAGCAGTCCCGATATGACCTACAGGGCCGGGGAGCTGTTTTTT
. | TRBD1 | TRBJ2-7 | TRBV19 | CASSVGQGGLYEQYF | TGTGCCAGTAGTGTTGGACAGGGCGGGCTCTACGAGCAGTACTTC
. | TRBD1 | TRBJ2-1 | TRBV7-9 | CASSYSRDRYNEQFF | TGTGCCAGCAGCTACTCCCGGGACAGATACAATGAGCAGTTCTTC
. | . | TRBJ2-1 | TRBV11-3 | CASSLEVGSGVGDEQFF | TGTGCCAGCAGCTTAGAAGTTGGGTCGGGAGTGGGGGATGAGCAGTTCTTC
once | TRBD1 | TRBJ1-2 | TRBV19 | CASSIDLVRDRDFDGYTF | TGTGCCAGTAGTATAGACCTGGTCCGGGACAGGGATTTCGATGGCTACACCTTC
. | . | TRBJ2-7 | TRBV5-6 | CASSLARYEQYF | TGTGCCAGCAGCTTGGCCAGATACGAGCAGTACTTC
once | . | TRBJ1-1 | TRBV5-1 | CASSLAQGWLDTEAFF | TGCGCCAGCAGCTTGGCCCAGGGCTGGCTTGACACTGAAGCTTTCTTT
. | TRBD2 | TRBJ2-2 | TRBV18 | CASSSPTSENTGELFF | TGTGCCAGCTCATCTCCGACTAGCGAGAACACCGGGGAGCTGTTTTTT
. | . | TRBJ1-1 | TRBV7-2 | CASSSSAWGYDTEAFF | TGTGCCAGCAGCTCTTCCGCGTGGGGGTACGACACTGAAGCTTTCTTT
. | . | TRBJ1-1 | TRBV10-3 | CAISEQGSDTEAFF | TGTGCCATCAGTGAGCAGGGTTCGGACACTGAAGCTTTCTTT
. | . | TRBJ2-1 | TRBV4-3 | CASSQGLISSSYNEQFF | TGCGCCAGCAGCCAGGGATTAATTTCCAGCTCCTACAATGAGCAGTTCTTC
. | . | TRBJ2-7 | TRBV6-5 | CASSYNLRKADHEQYF | TGTGCCAGCAGTTACAACCTTCGGAAGGCGGATCACGAGCAGTACTTC
. | . | TRBJ2-3 | TRBV9 | CASSVAARGGTDTQYF | TGTGCCAGCAGCGTAGCAGCTAGAGGTGGCACAGATACGCAGTATTTT
. | TRBD1 | TRBJ2-3 | TRBV9 | CASSPLDRDSDTQYF | TGTGCCAGCAGCCCTCTAGACAGGGATTCAGATACGCAGTATTTT
. | TRBD1 | TRBJ2-1 | TRBV7-9 | CASSSTDRVRVSYNEQFF | TGTGCCAGCAGCTCTACCGACAGGGTCAGGGTAAGCTACAATGAGCAGTTCTTC
. | . | TRBJ1-1 | TRBV6-1 | CASSERSWGHTEAFF | TGTGCCAGCAGTGAGAGGAGCTGGGGCCACACTGAAGCTTTCTTT
. | TRBD1 | TRBJ1-4 | TRBV11-2 | CASSYEQDRAANEKLFF | TGTGCCAGCAGCTACGAGCAGGACAGGGCAGCTAATGAAAAACTGTTTTTT
. | . | TRBJ1-6 | TRBV7-6 | CASSLTRRVRESPLHF | TGTGCCAGCAGCTTAACCCGTCGGGTAAGAGAATCACCCCTCCACTTT
. | TRBD1 | TRBJ1-3 | TRBV2 | CASLDREGNTIYF | TGTGCCAGCCTCGACAGGGAGGGCAACACCATATATTTT
. | . | TRBJ1-5 | TRBV19 | CASMVWRGYGDYYTNQPQHF | TGTGCCAGTATGGTATGGCGAGGCTACGGGGATTATTATACCAATCAGCCCCAGCATTTT
. | . | TRBJ2-5 | TRBV9 | CASSSGSLQETQYF | TGTGCCAGCAGCTCCGGCAGCCTCCAAGAGACCCAGTACTTC
. | . | TRBJ2-7 | TRBV9 | CASSVGRLGRSEQYF | TGTGCCAGCAGCGTAGGAAGGTTGGGGCGGTCCGAGCAGTACTTC
. | TRBD2 | TRBJ2-3 | TRBV11-2 | CASSLPLAGGPGTDTQYF | TGTGCCAGCAGCTTACCACTAGCGGGAGGGCCGGGCACAGATACGCAGTATTTT
. | TRBD1 | TRBJ2-7 | TRBV29-1 | CSVEDRDRFHEQYF | TGCAGCGTTGAAGACCGGGACAGGTTCCACGAGCAGTACTTC
. | TRBD2 | TRBJ2-1 | TRBV5-6 | CASSLTSGMNNEQFF | TGTGCCAGCAGCTTGACTAGCGGGATGAACAATGAGCAGTTCTTC
. | . | TRBJ2-5 | TRBV7-2 | CASSSGTWTAQGTQYF | TGTGCCAGCAGCTCCGGAACATGGACAGCCCAGGGGACCCAGTACTTC
. | . | TRBJ2-2 | TRBV25-1 | CASSPNSRWDTGELFF | TGTGCCAGCAGTCCCAATTCACGTTGGGACACCGGGGAGCTGTTTTTT
. | . | TRBJ2-1 | TRBV7-9 | CASSPGTQSNNEQFF | TGTGCCAGCAGTCCCGGGACCCAGTCAAACAATGAGCAGTTCTTC
. | . | TRBJ2-7 | TRBV10-1 | CASSDKAGPEQYF | TGCGCCAGCAGTGATAAAGCAGGGCCCGAGCAGTACTTC
once | . | TRBJ1-2 | TRBV27 | CASDGGLGYTF | TGTGCCAGCGACGGGGGTTTGGGCTACACCTTC
. | TRBD2 | TRBJ2-3 | TRBV10-1 | CASSEWLADDTDTQYF | TGCGCCAGCAGTGAATGGCTAGCGGACGACACAGATACGCAGTATTTT
. | . | TRBJ1-1 | TRBV27 | CASSWGVSTEAFF | TGTGCCAGCAGTTGGGGGGTGTCGACTGAAGCTTTCTTT
. | TRBD2 | TRBJ2-5 | TRBV5-1 | CASSLGLARGLQETQYF | TGCGCCAGCAGCTTAGGACTAGCTAGAGGTCTCCAAGAGACCCAGTACTTC
. | . | TRBJ2-2 | TRBV10-3 | CAISEGQFEAGELFF | TGTGCCATCAGTGAGGGGCAGTTTGAGGCCGGGGAGCTGTTTTTT
. | . | TRBJ2-7 | TRBV13 | CASSPRDSPYVEQYF | TGTGCCAGCAGCCCCCGGGACTCCCCCTACGTCGAGCAGTACTTC
. | . | TRBJ1-1 | TRBV2 | CASSESPGCTEAFF | TGTGCCAGCAGTGAAAGTCCGGGCTGCACTGAAGCTTTCTTT
. | TRBD1 | TRBJ1-1 | TRBV4-2 | CASSQDSRGRNTEAFF | TGTGCCAGCAGCCAAGATAGCAGGGGGCGGAACACTGAAGCTTTCTTT
few | . | TRBJ1-5 | TRBV7-3 | CASSLLHGQPQHF | TGTGCCAGCAGCCTCTTACATGGGCAGCCCCAGCATTTT
. | . | TRBJ2-7 | TRBV11-2 | CASSWVGTSYEQYF | TGTGCCAGCAGCTGGGTCGGTACATCCTACGAGCAGTACTTC
. | TRBD2 | TRBJ2-4 | TRBV10-2 | CASSEGGSAFQDF | TGCGCCAGCAGTGAGGGCGGGAGCGCGTTTCAGGACTTC
. | . | TRBJ2-1 | TRBV19 | CASSPQAQGYEQFF | TGTGCCAGTAGTCCACAAGCGCAGGGATATGAGCAGTTCTTC
. | . | TRBJ2-5 | TRBV13 | CASSPMGAGRETQYF | TGTGCCAGCAGCCCCATGGGGGCAGGGCGGGAGACCCAGTACTTC
. | . | TRBJ1-1 | TRBV13 | CASSLAEVEAFF | TGTGCCAGCAGCTTAGCCGAGGTTGAAGCTTTCTTT
. | . | TRBJ1-1 | TRBV27 | CASRGGMNTEAFF | TGTGCCAGCAGAGGGGGAATGAACACTGAAGCTTTCTTT